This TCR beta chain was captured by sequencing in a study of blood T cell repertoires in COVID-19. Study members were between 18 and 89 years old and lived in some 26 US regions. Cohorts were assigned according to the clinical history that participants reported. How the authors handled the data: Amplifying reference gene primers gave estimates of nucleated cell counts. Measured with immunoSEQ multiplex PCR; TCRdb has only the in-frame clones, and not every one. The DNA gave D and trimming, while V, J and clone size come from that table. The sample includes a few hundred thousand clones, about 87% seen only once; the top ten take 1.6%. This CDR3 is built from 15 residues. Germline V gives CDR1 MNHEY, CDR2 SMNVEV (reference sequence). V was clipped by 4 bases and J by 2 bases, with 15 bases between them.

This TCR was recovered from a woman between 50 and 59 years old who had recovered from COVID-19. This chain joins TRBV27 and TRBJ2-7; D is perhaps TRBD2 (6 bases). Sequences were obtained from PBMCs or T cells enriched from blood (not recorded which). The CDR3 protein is CASSSGGAMTYEQYF. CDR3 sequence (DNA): TGTGCCAGCAGTTCCGGGGGTGCCATGACCTACGAGCAGTACTTC.